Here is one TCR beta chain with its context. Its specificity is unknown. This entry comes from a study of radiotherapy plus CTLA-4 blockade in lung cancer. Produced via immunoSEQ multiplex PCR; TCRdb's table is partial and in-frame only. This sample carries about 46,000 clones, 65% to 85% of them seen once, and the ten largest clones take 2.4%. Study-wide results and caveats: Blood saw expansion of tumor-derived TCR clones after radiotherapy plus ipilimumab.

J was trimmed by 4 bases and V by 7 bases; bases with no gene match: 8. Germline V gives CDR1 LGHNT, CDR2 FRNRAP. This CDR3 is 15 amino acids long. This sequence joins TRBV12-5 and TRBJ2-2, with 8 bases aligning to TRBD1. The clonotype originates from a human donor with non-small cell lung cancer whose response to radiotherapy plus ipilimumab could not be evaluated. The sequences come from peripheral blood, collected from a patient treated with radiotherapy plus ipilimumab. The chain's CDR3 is CASANRQGTTGELFF. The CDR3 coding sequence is TGTGCTAGTGCAAATAGACAGGGGACCACCGGGGAGCTGTTTTTT.